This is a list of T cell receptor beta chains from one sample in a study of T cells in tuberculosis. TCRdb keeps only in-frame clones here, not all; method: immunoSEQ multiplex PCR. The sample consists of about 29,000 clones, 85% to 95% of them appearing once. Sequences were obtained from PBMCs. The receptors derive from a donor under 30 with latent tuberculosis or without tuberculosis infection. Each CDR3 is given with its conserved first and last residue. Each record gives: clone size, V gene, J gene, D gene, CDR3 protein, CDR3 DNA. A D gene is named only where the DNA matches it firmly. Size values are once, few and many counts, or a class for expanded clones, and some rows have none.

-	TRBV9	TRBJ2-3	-	CASSVGDRSTDTQYF	TGTGCCAGCAGCGTAGGAGACAGAAGCACAGATACGCAGTATTTT
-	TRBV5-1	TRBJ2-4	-	CASSTGLAKNIQYF	TGCGCCAGCAGTACGGGGTTGGCCAAAAACATTCAGTACTTC
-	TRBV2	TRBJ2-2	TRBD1	CASSEDTGGVTGELFF	TGTGCCAGCAGTGAAGACACAGGGGGAGTCACCGGGGAGCTGTTTTTT
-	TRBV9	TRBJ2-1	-	CASSVIGQLTYNEQFF	TGTGCCAGCAGCGTGATCGGACAGCTTACCTACAATGAGCAGTTCTTC
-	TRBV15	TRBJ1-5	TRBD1	CATRMTGVGNQPQHF	TGTGCCACCAGGATGACAGGGGTAGGCAATCAGCCCCAGCATTTT
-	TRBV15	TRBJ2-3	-	CATSRVNADTQYF	TGTGCCACCAGCAGAGTAAATGCAGATACGCAGTATTTT
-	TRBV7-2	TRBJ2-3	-	CASSFGLLVSTDTQYF	TGTGCCAGCAGCTTTGGATTACTAGTAAGCACAGATACGCAGTATTTT
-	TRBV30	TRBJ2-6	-	CAWDQGTGANVLTF	TGTGCCTGGGACCAGGGGACTGGGGCCAACGTCCTGACTTTC
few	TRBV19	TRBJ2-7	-	CASSITRTGTYEQYF	TGTGCCAGTAGTATCACCCGGACGGGGACCTACGAGCAGTACTTC
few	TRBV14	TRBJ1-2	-	CASSLYGGVYGYTF	TGTGCCAGCAGCCTATACGGGGGGGTCTATGGCTACACCTTC
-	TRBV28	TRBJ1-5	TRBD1	CASRRGPDRVGQPQHF	TGTGCCAGCAGGCGCGGCCCTGACAGGGTCGGTCAGCCCCAGCATTTT
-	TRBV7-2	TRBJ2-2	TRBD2	CASSPPGTSGGAGTGELFF	TGTGCCAGCAGCCCCCCCGGGACTAGCGGGGGGGCGGGCACCGGGGAGCTGTTTTTT
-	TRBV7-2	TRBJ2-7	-	CASSSLGTSLDEQYF	TGTGCCAGCAGCTCCCTGGGGACAAGCCTAGACGAGCAGTACTTC
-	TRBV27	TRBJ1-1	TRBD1	CASSKTGGLNTEAFF	TGTGCCAGCAGCAAGACAGGGGGCTTGAACACTGAAGCTTTCTTT
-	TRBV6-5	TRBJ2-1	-	CASSYSSKFRDEQFF	TGTGCCAGCAGTTACTCGAGTAAGTTCCGGGATGAGCAGTTCTTC
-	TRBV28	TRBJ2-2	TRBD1	CASSTQGAPYTGELFF	TGTGCCAGCAGTACGCAGGGGGCGCCTTATACCGGGGAGCTGTTTTTT
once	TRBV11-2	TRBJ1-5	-	CASSPGAGTHQPQHF	TGTGCCAGCAGCCCTGGCGCGGGGACTCATCAGCCCCAGCATTTT
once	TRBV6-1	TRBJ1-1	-	CASSDEETNTEAFF	TGTGCCAGCAGTGATGAGGAAACGAACACTGAAGCTTTCTTT
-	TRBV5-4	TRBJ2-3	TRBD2	CASSPIGGGGREGYTDTQYF	TGTGCCAGCAGCCCCATTGGGGGGGGCGGGCGGGAGGGCTACACAGATACGCAGTATTTT
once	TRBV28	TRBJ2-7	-	CASSLTGYEQYF	TGTGCCAGCAGTTTAACAGGCTACGAGCAGTACTTC
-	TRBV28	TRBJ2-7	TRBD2	CASSSPAGVFRYEQYF	TGTGCCAGCAGTTCGCCAGCGGGAGTCTTTCGCTACGAGCAGTACTTC
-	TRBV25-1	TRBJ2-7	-	CASGNAGVHEQYF	TGTGCCAGCGGGAACGCAGGGGTACACGAGCAGTACTTC
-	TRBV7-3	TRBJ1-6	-	CASSLIGGNSPLHF	TGTGCCAGCAGCTTAATCGGGGGGAACTCACCCCTCCACTTT
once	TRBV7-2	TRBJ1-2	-	CASSFTGGYGYTF	TGTGCCAGCAGCTTTACCGGGGGCTATGGCTACACCTTC
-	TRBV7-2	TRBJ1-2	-	CASSPQAIANYGYTF	TGTGCCAGCAGCCCACAGGCCATCGCTAACTATGGCTACACCTTC
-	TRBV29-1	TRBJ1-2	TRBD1	CSVEHRQGRGYGYTF	TGCAGCGTTGAACACCGACAGGGGCGGGGCTATGGCTACACCTTC
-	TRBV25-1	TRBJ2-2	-	CASSEARGGGGELFF	TGTGCCAGCAGTGAAGCCAGGGGTGGTGGCGGGGAGCTGTTTTTT